These 20 T cell receptor beta chains were all obtained from the same sample, sequenced in a study of early T cells in non-severe SARS-CoV-2 infection. In TCRdb, the 5' RACE reads were re-called with MiXCR into one record per CDR3 protein. In the table there are roughly 51,000 distinct CDR3 sequences, 11% of which are singletons. Source material: whole blood. The receptors stem from an adult who was a healthcare worker with PCR-confirmed SARS-CoV-2 infection or an uninfected control (not recorded which).

This clonotype has ten or more counts. The genes are TRBV28 and TRBJ2-4; 7 nucleotides agree with TRBD1. Per the germline V gene, CDR1 is MDHEN and CDR2 is SYDVKM. Trimming at V came to 5 bases and at J to 0 bases, leaving 4 bases not matched to a gene. This CDR3 region has 15 residues. The CDR3 is CASSDRDSAKNIQYF. In nucleotides, the CDR3 is TGTGCCAGCAGTGACAGGGATTCAGCCAAAAACATTCAGTACTTC. The complete variable domain, with remaining parts taken from reference TRBV28 and TRBJ2-4, reads DVKVTQSSRYLVKRTGEKVFLECVQDMDHENMFWYRQDPGLGLRLIYFSYDVKMKEKGDIPEGYSVSREKKERFSLILESASTNQTSMYLCASSDRDSAKNIQYFGAGTRLSVL.

The rearrangement uses TRBV2 and TRBJ1-1, with D possibly TRBD1 on 5 matching bases. The CDR3 totals 13 residues. Germline-derived CDR1 and CDR2 are SNHLY and FYNNEI. V lost 3 bases and J lost 5, with 10 bases in between. CDR3 in amino acids: CASSEGPGTEAFF. The CDR3 coding sequence is TGTGCCAGCAGTGAGGGCCCAGGGACTGAAGCTTTCTTT. Variable domain in full (rest from reference TRBV2 and TRBJ1-1): EPEVTQTPSHQVTQMGQEVILRCVPISNHLYFYWYRQILGQKVEFLVSFYNNEISEKSEIFDDQFSVERPDGSNFTLKIRSTKLEDSAMYFCASSEGPGTEAFFGQGTRLTVV.

This clonotype was counted a few times. This chain joins TRBV5-1 and TRBJ1-6; 8 nucleotides match TRBD1. V was clipped by 3 bases and J by 10 bases; unmatched bases: 9. Germline assignment: CDR1 SGHRS and CDR2 YFSETQ. There are 15 residues in the CDR3. This CDR3 is CASSSPGQVGSPLHF. For the CDR3, the DNA is TGCGCCAGCAGCTCCCCGGGACAGGTTGGATCACCCCTCCACTTT.

The J gene is TRBJ2-5, the V gene TRBV20-1; D gene ambiguous. Trimming left V 2 bases short and J 2 bases short, with 6 bases between. The CDR3 is 12 amino acids. Germline V gene lookup returns CDR1 DFQATT and CDR2 SNEGSKA (reference sequence). In DNA, the CDR3 is TGCAGTGCTAGATTGGGGCAAGAGACCCAGTACTTC. This sequence encodes CSARLGQETQYF.

This rearrangement joins TRBV2 to TRBJ2-7; D uncertain. CDR3 length equals 13 residues. Deletions cut 4 bases from V and 4 bases from J, with 11 bases between. Germline V lookup: CDR1 SNHLY, CDR2 FYNNEI. This CDR3 reads CASSGRINYEQYF. The CDR3 DNA is TGTGCCAGCAGTGGACGGATAAATTACGAGCAGTACTTC. The full variable domain, its missing parts supplied by reference TRBV2 and TRBJ2-7, is EPEVTQTPSHQVTQMGQEVILRCVPISNHLYFYWYRQILGQKVEFLVSFYNNEISEKSEIFDDQFSVERPDGSNFTLKIRSTKLEDSAMYFCASSGRINYEQYFGPGTRLTVT.

This clonotype was seen many times. The chain links TRBV28 to TRBJ2-3; D possibly corresponds to TRBD1 (6 bases). Germline V gene lookup returns CDR1 MDHEN and CDR2 SYDVKM. The CDR3 has 13 residues. V lost 4 bases and J 6 bases, leaving 11 bases between the germline ends. CDR3: CASSSGARDTQYF. DNA for the CDR3: TGTGCCAGCAGTTCAGGGGCGCGTGATACGCAGTATTTT. Variable domain in full (rest from reference TRBV28 and TRBJ2-3): DVKVTQSSRYLVKRTGEKVFLECVQDMDHENMFWYRQDPGLGLRLIYFSYDVKMKEKGDIPEGYSVSREKKERFSLILESASTNQTSMYLCASSSGARDTQYFGPGTRLTVL.

The chain uses TRBV6-4 and TRBJ2-2, with D unclear. Trimming cost V 6 bases and J 2 bases, with 10 bases left between them. This CDR3 is built from 14 residues. Germline CDR1 and CDR2: MRHNA and SNTAGT. The DNA for the CDR3 is TGTGCCAGCAGATCGACTCCCAACACCGGGGAGCTGTTTTTT. Translation gives CASRSTPNTGELFF.

The gene calls are TRBV12-5 and TRBJ2-5; 8 bases align to TRBD1. There are 13 residues in the CDR3. V lost 3 bases, J lost 8 bases, and 5 bases stayed unmatched. CDR1 LGHNT and CDR2 FRNRAP come from the germline V gene. DNA of the CDR3: TGTGCTAGTGGTTTCGGGACAGGTGGAACCCAGTACTTC. The encoded protein is CASGFGTGGTQYF.

This clonotype was counted ten times or more. The gene calls are TRBV11-2 and TRBJ2-7; a possible D gene is TRBD1 (7 bases). From germline, CDR1 is SGHAT and CDR2 FQNNGV. The length of the CDR3 is 12 residues. Trimming took 4 bases from V and 6 from J, leaving 10 bases between them. In DNA, the CDR3 is TGTGCCAGCAGCTGGGGGGACAGCGAGCAGTACTTC. Translated, it gives CASSWGDSEQYF.

This clonotype was detected ten times or more. The chain couples TRBV2 to TRBJ1-1, with a possible D match to TRBD1 (5 bases). The V end lost 4 bases, the J end lost 0 bases, and 18 bases lay between the germline ends. Per germline, CDR1 SNHLY and CDR2 FYNNEI. The CDR3 sequence is 17 residues long. The CDR3 protein is CASSGMGQFLMNTEAFF. The CDR3 region has the DNA TGTGCCAGCAGTGGGATGGGGCAGTTTTTAATGAACACTGAAGCTTTCTTT.

This clonotype was seen repeatedly, ten times or more. The chain links TRBV12-2 to TRBJ2-7; no DNA check was done on the table's D call, TRBD2. TRBV12-2 is an annotated pseudogene. The CDR3 has 15 residues. In DNA, the CDR3 is TGTGCAAGTCGCTTCCCGGGACTAGCATTCTACGAGCAGTACTTC. Translating it yields CASRFPGLAFYEQYF.

This clonotype came up a few times. V gene TRBV12-3 or TRBV12-4 combines with J gene TRBJ2-1, with no clear D. V lost 5 bases and J 7 bases, leaving 9 bases between the germline ends. The CDR3 contains 12 residues. The CDR3 protein is CASSPLRNEQFF. The CDR3, as DNA: TGTGCCAGCAGTCCCCTTAGGAATGAGCAGTTCTTC.

This clonotype was detected ten times or more. The rearrangement uses TRBV3-1 and TRBJ1-3; D gene ambiguous. Germline CDR1 and CDR2: LGHDT and YNNKEL (reference sequence). This CDR3 comprises 14 residues. V gave up 4 bases and J gave up 0 bases, with 7 bases separating them. DNA of the CDR3: TGTGCCAGCAGCCCGACACTCTCTGGAAACACCATATATTTT. Protein product: CASSPTLSGNTIYF.

This clonotype was seen at least ten times. The chain recombines TRBV19 with TRBJ1-2; a possible D gene is TRBD1 (5 bases). This CDR3 comprises 13 residues. Germline V CDR1 and CDR2: LNHDA, SQIVND (reference sequence). V was trimmed by 5 bases and J by 7 bases, leaving 14 bases between them. CDR3 protein: CASSEGLSGGYTF. The CDR3 coding sequence is TGTGCCAGTAGTGAGGGACTTTCGGGTGGCTACACCTTC.

Ten or more counts support this clonotype. The chain employs TRBV12-5 and TRBJ2-3; D possibly corresponds to TRBD2 (6 bases). The CDR3 length is 13 residues. The germline CDR1 and CDR2 sequences are LGHNT and FRNRAP. Trimming pared 7 bases from V and 4 bases from J, leaving 12 bases between. The CDR3 loop reads CASALGGADTQYF. The CDR3 bases are TGTGCTAGTGCCCTGGGGGGTGCAGATACGCAGTATTTT.

V and J are TRBV6-4 and TRBJ2-3; D gene unclear. Trimming removed 3 bases from V and 3 bases from J, with 13 bases in between. The CDR3 spans 15 residues. Germline loops: CDR1 MRHNA, CDR2 SNTAGT. The CDR3 loop reads CASSEEANPTDTQYF. CDR3 nucleotide sequence: TGTGCCAGCAGTGAAGAGGCAAACCCTACAGATACGCAGTATTTT.

V is TRBV4-1 and J is TRBJ2-5; no reliable D call. CDR1 is MGHRA, CDR2 YSYEKL, per germline. The CDR3 length is 15 residues. V lost 0 bases to trimming and J lost 4 bases, with 12 bases between them. CDR3 residues: CASSQDNPARETQYF. DNA for the CDR3: TGCGCCAGCAGCCAAGATAACCCAGCGCGAGAGACCCAGTACTTC.

This clonotype was detected many times. CDR3 amino acids: CASSFGSPGAPLHF. DNA for the CDR3: TGTGCCAGCAGTTTCGGAAGCCCGGGGGCACCCCTCCACTTT. The rearrangement links TRBV12-3 or TRBV12-4 to TRBJ1-6; D perhaps matches TRBD1 (5 bases). V lost 3 bases to trimming and J lost 11 bases, with 14 bases between them. The CDR3 is made up of 14 amino acids.

This chain connects TRBV20-1 to TRBJ1-1, with D hard to call. Trimming took 0 bases from V and 3 from J, leaving 17 bases between them. There are 16 residues in the CDR3. In germline, CDR1 is DFQATT, CDR2 SNEGSKA (reference sequence). CDR3 bases: TGCAGTGCTAGAGATTCGCGACGAGGACGGGACACTGAAGCTTTCTTT. Translation: CSARDSRRGRDTEAFF.

This clonotype has more than one count but fewer than ten. The chain carries TRBV6-5 and TRBJ2-7, with unresolved D. CDR3 length equals 14 residues. The V end was cut by 6 bases, the J end by 6 bases, with 18 bases between. CDR1 and CDR2 from the germline V gene are MNHEY and SVGAGI. DNA of the CDR3: TGTGCCAGCAGCCCCTACAGCTATGGGCGCGAGCAGTACTTC. Protein product: CASSPYSYGREQYF.